The 9 T cell receptor beta chains reported below all come from one sample, sequenced in a study of blood T cell repertoires in COVID-19 (dated by TCRdb to the early 2020s). Library creation used the immunoSEQ multiplex PCR assay. The source is immuneACCESS, and TCRdb retained only in-frame sequences with V and J called. Part of the clones is not carried over; for the studies checked, unresolved V genes explain less than half of this, and the remainder is unexplained. For this sample there are approximately 300,000 clones; around 87% appear just once. Together, the top ten hold roughly 5.2% of the sample. Specimen: PBMCs or T cells enriched from blood (not recorded which). The origin of the receptors is a woman aged 25 to 39 who had recovered from COVID-19.

The table lists this clone with a count of one. The rearrangement links TRBV30 to TRBJ1-2; D is perhaps TRBD1 (5 bases). Per germline, CDR1 GTSNPN and CDR2 SVGIG (reference sequence). CDR3 length equals 12 residues. CDR3 loop: CASDGGNYGYTF. The CDR3 coding sequence is TGTGCATCGGACGGGGGTAACTATGGCTACACCTTC. Full variable domain (outside the CDR3, taken from reference TRBV30 and TRBJ1-2): SQTIHQWPATLVQPVGSPLSLECTVEGTSNPNLYWYRQAAGRGLQLLFYSVGIGQISSEVPQNLSASRPQDRQFILSSKKLLLSDSGFYLCASDGGNYGYTFGSGTRLTVV.

J is TRBJ1-1 and V is TRBV11-2; no reliable D call. CDR1 SGHAT and CDR2 FQNNGV come from the germline V gene. Trimming removed 1 base from V and 1 base from J, with 13 bases in between. The CDR3 contains 16 residues. CDR3 amino acids: CASSLVWQVPNTEAFF. CDR3 bases: TGTGCCAGCAGCTTAGTATGGCAGGTCCCGAACACTGAAGCTTTCTTT.

V is TRBV5-1 and J is TRBJ1-4, with D uncertain. The V end was cut by 0 bases, the J end by 0 bases, with 9 bases between. CDR1 is SGHRS, CDR2 YFSETQ, per germline. CDR3 length equals 16 residues. The CDR3 DNA reads as TGCGCCAGCAGCTTGGACCTCGGTTCAACTAATGAAAAACTGTTTTTT. Residues: CASSLDLGSTNEKLFF.

This clone was found a few times. The rearrangement uses TRBV4-1 and TRBJ1-1; D is unresolved. Germline CDR1 and CDR2: MGHRA and YSYEKL. The V and J ends lost 2 bases and 4 bases respectively, with 14 bases between them. CDR3 length: 15 residues. The CDR3 nucleotides are TGCGCCAGCAGCCAATGGGAGGACGGAGGCACTGAAGCTTTCTTT. Residues: CASSQWEDGGTEAFF.

This clone has only a few counts. The V and J genes are TRBV5-6 and TRBJ1-3; tentatively, D is TRBD1 (6 bases). The V and J ends lost 0 bases and 2 bases respectively, with 6 bases between them. The CDR3 is 14 amino acids. In germline, CDR1 is SGHDT, CDR2 YYEEEE. The CDR3 spells CASSLGTAGNTIYF. CDR3 sequence (DNA): TGTGCCAGCAGCTTGGGGACAGCTGGAAACACCATATATTTT.

This chain connects TRBV19 to TRBJ1-2; maybe TRBD1 (5 bases). V shed 0 bases and J shed 4 bases, with 9 bases lying between them. The CDR3 extends over 14 amino acids. From germline, CDR1 is LNHDA and CDR2 SQIVND (reference sequence). The DNA for the CDR3 is TGTGCCAGTAGTATAGAGGTAACAGGCTATGGCTACACCTTC. Amino acids: CASSIEVTGYGYTF.

The V call is TRBV11-2, the J call TRBJ1-3; D is unclear. The CDR3 runs to 13 residues. Germline V gene sequence: CDR1 SGHAT, CDR2 FQNNGV. With 2 bases removed from V and 7 bases from J, the gap between germline ends came to 9 bases. CDR3 sequence (DNA): TGTGCCAGCAGCTTAAGCCCGGAGAACACCATATATTTT. Its protein product is CASSLSPENTIYF. Full variable domain (outside the CDR3, taken from reference TRBV11-2 and TRBJ1-3): EAGVAQSPRYKIIEKRQSVAFWCNPISGHATLYWYQQILGQGPKLLIQFQNNGVVDDSQLPKDRFSAERLKGVDSTLKIQPAKLEDSAVYLCASSLSPENTIYFGEGSWLTVV.

This clone was counted once. The chain carries TRBV6-1 and TRBJ1-2, with D possibly matching TRBD1 (5 bases). The CDR3 consists of 19 residues. Trimming pared 4 bases from V and 0 bases from J, leaving 24 bases between. Looked up from germline, CDR1 is MNHNS and CDR2 is SASEGT. Here the CDR3 DNA reads TGTGCCAGCAGTGCCGTCGCCTGGGGCGGCAGGGCCGCTAACTATGGCTACACCTTC. This translates into CASSAVAWGGRAANYGYTF.

This clone was found once. The V and J genes are TRBV7-2 and TRBJ1-5; D not certain. The germline V gene has CDR1 SGHTA and CDR2 FQGNSA. CDR3 length equals 12 residues. The V and J ends lost 3 bases and 7 bases respectively, with 7 bases between them. The CDR3 loop is CASSFNGQPQHF. As DNA, the CDR3 is TGTGCCAGCAGCTTCAACGGGCAGCCCCAGCATTTT.